This passage covers 18 T cell receptor beta chains from one sample sequenced in a study of cytomegalovirus exposure and HLA in healthy donors (dated by TCRdb to about 2017). Library construction relied on the immunoSEQ multiplex PCR assay. The table comes from immuneACCESS by way of TCRdb, which keeps in-frame sequences with V and J called. Part of the clones is missing from these tables; in studies checked, under half for an unresolved V gene and the rest for unknown reasons. The table for this sample lists more than 70,000 clones; 85% to 95% of them were counted only once. Clones ranked in the top ten supply approximately 0.93% of the sample. Sequencing was performed on PBMCs. The receptors shown here come from a young woman in good health and CMV-seronegative.

The chain is built from TRBV29-1 and TRBJ2-1, with 12 bases fitting TRBD2. Germline CDR1 reads SQVTM; CDR2 reads ANQGSEA. Trimming cost V 7 bases and J 12 bases; bases outside gene matches: 10. This CDR3 contains 13 residues. The CDR3 here is CSAVGLAGFSQFF. For the CDR3, the DNA is TGCAGCGCTGTAGGACTAGCGGGATTTTCGCAGTTCTTC.

The chain carries TRBV7-9 and TRBJ1-2; D gene ambiguous. Per germline, CDR1 SEHNR and CDR2 FQNEAQ (reference sequence). Trimming shortened V by 1 base and J by 4 bases, and 10 bases separated the two germline ends. This CDR3 has 14 amino acids. As DNA, the CDR3 is TGTGCCAGCAGCTTAGTTCCAGGCCTCTATGGCTACACCTTC. It is translated as CASSLVPGLYGYTF.

CDR3 in DNA: TGTGCCAGCAGTGATCTGGGAGGGAAAGAGACCCAGTACTTC. Its translation: CASSDLGGKETQYF. This sequence joins TRBV25-1 and TRBJ2-5, with 7 bases aligning to TRBD2. The CDR3 consists of 14 residues. The germline V gene encodes CDR1 MGHDK and CDR2 SYGVNS. J lost 3 bases, V lost 3 bases, and 4 bases had no gene match.

This chain connects TRBV7-2 to TRBJ1-5; maybe TRBD1 (5 bases). The CDR3 is made up of 15 amino acids. Trimming cost V 5 bases and J 2 bases, with 13 bases left between them. Germline V gives CDR1 SGHTA, CDR2 FQGNSA. The DNA for the CDR3 is TGTGCCAGCAGCCAGGAGGGGTATCGCAATCAGCCCCAGCATTTT. Translation: CASSQEGYRNQPQHF.

The V gene is TRBV7-6, the J gene TRBJ1-6; D not resolved. The V gene lost 4 bases and the J gene lost 7 bases, with 23 bases spanning the gap. Germline CDR1 SGHVS, CDR2 FNYEAQ. The CDR3 consists of 18 residues. CDR3 in DNA: TGTGCCAGCAGCTCATCCGGGAGCTTTACCAAATTCAATTCACCCCTCCACTTT. As protein: CASSSSGSFTKFNSPLHF. The variable domain in full, completed from reference TRBV7-6 and TRBJ1-6, reads GAGVSQSPRYKVTKRGQDVALRCDPISGHVSLYWYRQALGQGPEFLTYFNYEAQQDKSGLPNDRFSAERPEGSISTLTIQRTEQRDSAMYRCASSSSGSFTKFNSPLHFGNGTRLTVT.

This clone occurred once. The chain employs TRBV13 and TRBJ2-1; TRBD1 agrees at 10 bases. V gave up 5 bases and J gave up 7 bases; unmatched junction bases: 11. The CDR3 has 16 amino acids. Germline CDR1 and CDR2: PRHDT and FYEKMQ (reference sequence). CDR3 sequence reads: CASSPAGTGDPNEQFF. CDR3 nucleotide sequence: TGTGCCAGCAGCCCAGCAGGGACAGGGGATCCGAATGAGCAGTTCTTC.

This chain uses TRBV4-1 with TRBJ2-3; 7 bases match TRBD1. Germline values: CDR1 MGHRA, CDR2 YSYEKL. The CDR3 contains 19 residues. The ends lost 1 base at V and 3 bases at J; junction bases unmatched: 16. DNA of the CDR3: TGCGCCAGCAGCCAAGGACAACCCGACAGGGCTGTGAGAACAGATACGCAGTATTTT. Amino acid sequence: CASSQGQPDRAVRTDTQYF.

The chain combines TRBV4-1 with TRBJ2-2, with D perhaps matching TRBD1 (6 bases). V was trimmed by 1 base and J by 8 bases, leaving 8 bases between them. The germline gives CDR1 MGHRA, CDR2 YSYEKL. The CDR3 sequence is 13 residues long. CDR3 sequence (DNA): TGCGCCAGCAGCCAAGGGGGGCTAGGGGAGCTGTTTTTT. Residues: CASSQGGLGELFF.

The V gene is TRBV4-3, the J gene TRBJ2-2; TRBD2 is a possible D gene (5 bases). The ends were cut back, 0 bases at V and 4 bases at J, with 15 bases in the middle. Germline V gene sequence: CDR1 LGHNA, CDR2 YSLEER. There are 17 residues in the CDR3. This CDR3 is CASSQDPALAGTGELFF. For the CDR3, the DNA is TGCGCCAGCAGCCAAGATCCCGCCCTAGCCGGCACCGGGGAGCTGTTTTTT.

This clone was detected only a few times. The chain is built from TRBV7-9 and TRBJ2-1; TRBD2 matches at 13 bases. This CDR3 is built from 15 residues. V trimming: 5 bases; J trimming: 8 bases; junction bases outside the gene matches: 6. CDR1 SEHNR and CDR2 FQNEAQ come from the germline V gene (reference sequence). CDR3 sequence reads: CASSDGLAGVDEQFF. CDR3 nucleotides: TGTGCCAGCAGCGACGGACTAGCGGGAGTCGATGAGCAGTTCTTC.

The chain links TRBV6-1 to TRBJ2-5, with a weak D call TRBD1 (6 bases). Trimming cost V 5 bases and J 1 base, with 11 bases left between them. Germline V gives CDR1 MNHNS, CDR2 SASEGT. The CDR3 is 14 residues long. The CDR3 loop is CASSTTGLQETQYF. The CDR3 coding sequence is TGTGCCAGCAGTACTACAGGGCTCCAAGAGACCCAGTACTTC.

This chain joins TRBV6-5 and TRBJ1-5, with 7 nucleotides matching TRBD1. The CDR3 covers 15 residues. V trimming: 5 bases; J trimming: 0 bases; junction bases outside the gene matches: 4. CDR1 is MNHEY and CDR2 is SVGAGI in the germline V gene. The chain's CDR3 is CASSGGQYSNQPQHF. CDR3 nucleotide sequence: TGTGCCAGCAGTGGGGGACAGTATAGCAATCAGCCCCAGCATTTT.

The chain is built from TRBV5-1 and TRBJ2-3, with 8 nucleotides matching TRBD1. The CDR3 is made up of 15 amino acids. Unmatched junction bases numbered 9, after V lost 0 bases and J lost 9 bases. Germline V CDR1 and CDR2: SGHRS, YFSETQ. CDR3 nucleotide sequence: TGCGCCAGCAGCTTGGATGGACAGGGTCCCAGGACGCAGTATTTT. This codes for CASSLDGQGPRTQYF.

This clone appeared a single time. CDR3 DNA sequence: TGTGCCAGCAGTGAATCCGGGGTTTTGTACACTGAAGCTTTCTTT. It encodes CASSESGVLYTEAFF. This chain joins TRBV6-1 and TRBJ1-1; D ambiguous. V was shortened by 2 bases and J by 3 bases, with 13 bases between the two germline ends. The length of the CDR3 is 15 residues. Germline lookup yields CDR1 MNHNS and CDR2 SASEGT.

This chain joins TRBV30 and TRBJ1-6, with a weak D call TRBD1 (5 bases). The CDR3 has 14 amino acids. Looked up from germline, CDR1 is GTSNPN and CDR2 is SVGIG (reference sequence). Trimming cost V 3 bases and J 5 bases, with 11 bases left between them. The CDR3 nucleotides read TGTGCCTGGAGCTCCGCCAGGGATAATTCACCCCTCCACTTT. It translates to CAWSSARDNSPLHF.

The chain is built from TRBV7-9 and TRBJ2-1, with D possibly matching TRBD2 (6 bases). The CDR3 is made up of 16 amino acids. Germline CDR1 reads SEHNR; CDR2 reads FQNEAQ (reference sequence). Deletions cut 6 bases from V and 1 base from J, with 16 bases between. CDR3 amino acids: CASRPIAASSYNEQFF. CDR3 nucleotide sequence: TGTGCCAGCAGACCCATAGCGGCCTCGTCCTACAATGAGCAGTTCTTC.

The chain joins TRBV5-4 to TRBJ2-7, with D possibly matching TRBD2 (5 bases). Looked up from germline, CDR1 is SGHNT and CDR2 is YYREEE (reference sequence). The CDR3 spans 14 residues. V lost 1 base and J lost 5, with 13 bases in between. CDR3 protein: CASSLLGVLNEQYF. DNA for the CDR3: TGTGCCAGCAGCTTGTTGGGAGTGTTGAACGAGCAGTACTTC.

J is TRBJ2-5 and V is TRBV29-1, with 11 bases aligning to TRBD2. Germline CDR1 reads SQVTM; CDR2 reads ANQGSEA. V was pared by 3 bases and J by 1 base, with 1 base of the junction left unmatched. The length of the CDR3 is 14 residues. CDR3 in amino acids: CSVDGTSGQETQYF. CDR3 coding DNA: TGCAGCGTTGACGGGACTAGCGGCCAAGAGACCCAGTACTTC.